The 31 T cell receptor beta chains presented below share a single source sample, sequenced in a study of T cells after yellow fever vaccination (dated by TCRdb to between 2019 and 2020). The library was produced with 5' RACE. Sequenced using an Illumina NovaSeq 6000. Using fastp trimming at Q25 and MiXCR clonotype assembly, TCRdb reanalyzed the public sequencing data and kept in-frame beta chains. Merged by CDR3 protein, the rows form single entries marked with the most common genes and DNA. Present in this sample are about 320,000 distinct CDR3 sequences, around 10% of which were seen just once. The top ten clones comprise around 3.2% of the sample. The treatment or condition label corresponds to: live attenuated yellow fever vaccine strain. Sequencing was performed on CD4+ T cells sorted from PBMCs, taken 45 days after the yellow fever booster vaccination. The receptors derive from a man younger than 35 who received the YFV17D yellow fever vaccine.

CDR3 protein: CASSEIRESPLHF. The CDR3 DNA reads TGTGCCAGCAGCGAGATAAGGGAATCACCCCTCCACTTT. The V call is TRBV7-3, the J call TRBJ1-6; D uncertain. V dropped 5 bases and J dropped 10 bases, with 12 bases sitting between them. The germline CDR1 and CDR2 sequences are SGHTA and FQGTGA. The CDR3 sequence is 13 residues long. The full variable domain, rest sourced from reference TRBV7-3 and TRBJ1-6, is GAGVSQTPSNKVTEKGKYVELRCDPISGHTALYWYRQSLGQGPEFLIYFQGTGAADDSGLPNDRFFAVRPEGSVSTLKIQRTERGDSAVYLCASSEIRESPLHFGNGTRLTVT.

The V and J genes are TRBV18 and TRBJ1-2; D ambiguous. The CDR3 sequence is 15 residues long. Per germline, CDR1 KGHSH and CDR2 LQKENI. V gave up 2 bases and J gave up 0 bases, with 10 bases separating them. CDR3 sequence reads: CASSPMAGSNYGYTF. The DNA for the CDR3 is TGTGCCAGCTCACCAATGGCAGGTTCTAACTATGGCTACACCTTC.

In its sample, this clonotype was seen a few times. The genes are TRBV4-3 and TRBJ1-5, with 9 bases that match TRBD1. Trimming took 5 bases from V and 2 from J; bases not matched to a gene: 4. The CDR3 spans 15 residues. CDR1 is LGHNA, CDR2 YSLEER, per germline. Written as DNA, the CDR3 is TGCGCCAGCAGCTACCGGACAGGGGGCAATCAGCCCCAGCATTTT. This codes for CASSYRTGGNQPQHF.

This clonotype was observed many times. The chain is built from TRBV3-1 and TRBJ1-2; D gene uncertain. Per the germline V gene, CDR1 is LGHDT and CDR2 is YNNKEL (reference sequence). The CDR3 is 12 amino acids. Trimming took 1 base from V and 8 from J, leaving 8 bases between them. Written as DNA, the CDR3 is TGTGCCAGCAGCCAAGGTGGGAAGGGCTACACCTTC. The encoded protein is CASSQGGKGYTF.

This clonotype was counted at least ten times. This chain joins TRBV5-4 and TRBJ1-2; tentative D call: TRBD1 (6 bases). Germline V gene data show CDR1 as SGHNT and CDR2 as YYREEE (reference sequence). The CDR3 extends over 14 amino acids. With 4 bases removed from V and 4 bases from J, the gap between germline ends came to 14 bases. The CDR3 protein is CASSPTGSGYGYTF. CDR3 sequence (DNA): TGTGCCAGCAGCCCAACAGGGTCAGGCTATGGCTACACCTTC.

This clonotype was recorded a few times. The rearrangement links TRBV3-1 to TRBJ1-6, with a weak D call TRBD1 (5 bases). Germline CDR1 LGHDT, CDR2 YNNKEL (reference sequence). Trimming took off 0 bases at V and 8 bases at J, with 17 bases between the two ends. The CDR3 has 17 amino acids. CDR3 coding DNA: TGTGCCAGCAGCCAAGATCGGGCAGGGAGAGCCTATTCACCCCTCCACTTT. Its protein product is CASSQDRAGRAYSPLHF.

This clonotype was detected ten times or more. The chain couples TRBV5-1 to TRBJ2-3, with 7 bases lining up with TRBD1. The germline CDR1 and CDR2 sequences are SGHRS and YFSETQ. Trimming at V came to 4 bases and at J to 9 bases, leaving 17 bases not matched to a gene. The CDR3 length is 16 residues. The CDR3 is CASSRDRTGLGLTQYF. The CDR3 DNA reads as TGCGCCAGCAGCCGAGACAGGACAGGACTTGGGTTAACGCAGTATTTT.

The CDR3 DNA reads TGTGCCACCAGCAGAGATTTGGCAGGGACGGGCACTGAAGCTTTCTTT. This encodes CATSRDLAGTGTEAFF. This chain links TRBV15 with TRBJ1-1, with a possible D match to TRBD1 (5 bases). V lost 0 bases, J lost 4 bases, and 15 bases lay in between. The V gene's germline CDR1 is LNHNV and CDR2 YYDKDF (reference sequence). This CDR3 region has 16 residues.

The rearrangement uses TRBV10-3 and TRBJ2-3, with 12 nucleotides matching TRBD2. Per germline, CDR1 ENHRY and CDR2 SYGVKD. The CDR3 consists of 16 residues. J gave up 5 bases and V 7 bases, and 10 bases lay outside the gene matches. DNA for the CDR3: TGTGCCATCAAGAGTCTAGCGGGGGGGCCACTAGATACGCAGTATTTT. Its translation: CAIKSLAGGPLDTQYF.

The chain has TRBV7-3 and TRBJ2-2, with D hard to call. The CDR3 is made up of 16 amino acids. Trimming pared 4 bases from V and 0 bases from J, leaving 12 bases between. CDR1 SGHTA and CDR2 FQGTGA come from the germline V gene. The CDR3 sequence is CASSSARSANTGELFF. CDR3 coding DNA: TGTGCCAGCAGCTCCGCACGGAGCGCGAACACCGGGGAGCTGTTTTTT.

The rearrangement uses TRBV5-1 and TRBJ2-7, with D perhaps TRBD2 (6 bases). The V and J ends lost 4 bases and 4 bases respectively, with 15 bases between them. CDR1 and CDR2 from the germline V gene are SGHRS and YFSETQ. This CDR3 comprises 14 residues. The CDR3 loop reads CASSPNSRGYEQYF. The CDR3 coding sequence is TGCGCCAGCAGCCCCAACTCCCGGGGGTACGAGCAGTACTTC.

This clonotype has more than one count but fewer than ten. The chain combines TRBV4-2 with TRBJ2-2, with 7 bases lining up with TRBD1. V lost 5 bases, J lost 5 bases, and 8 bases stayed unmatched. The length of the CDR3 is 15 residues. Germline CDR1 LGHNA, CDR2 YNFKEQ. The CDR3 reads CASSSRQGSTGELFF. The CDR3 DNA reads TGTGCCAGCAGCTCGCGACAGGGTAGTACCGGGGAGCTGTTTTTT.

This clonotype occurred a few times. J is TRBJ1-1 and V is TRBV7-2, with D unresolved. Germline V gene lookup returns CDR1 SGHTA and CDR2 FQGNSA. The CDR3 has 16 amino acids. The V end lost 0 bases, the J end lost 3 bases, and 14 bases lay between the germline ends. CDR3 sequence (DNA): TGTGCCAGCAGCTTAGCGCGGTCTATCACGGACACTGAAGCTTTCTTT. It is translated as CASSLARSITDTEAFF.

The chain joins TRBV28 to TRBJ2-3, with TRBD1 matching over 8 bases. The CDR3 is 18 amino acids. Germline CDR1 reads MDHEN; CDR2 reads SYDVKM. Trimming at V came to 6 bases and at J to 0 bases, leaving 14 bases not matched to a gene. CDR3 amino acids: CASSLIPWTGISTDTQYF. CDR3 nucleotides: TGTGCCAGCAGCTTGATACCCTGGACAGGGATTAGCACAGATACGCAGTATTTT. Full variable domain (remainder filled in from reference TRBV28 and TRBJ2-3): DVKVTQSSRYLVKRTGEKVFLECVQDMDHENMFWYRQDPGLGLRLIYFSYDVKMKEKGDIPEGYSVSREKKERFSLILESASTNQTSMYLCASSLIPWTGISTDTQYFGPGTRLTVL.

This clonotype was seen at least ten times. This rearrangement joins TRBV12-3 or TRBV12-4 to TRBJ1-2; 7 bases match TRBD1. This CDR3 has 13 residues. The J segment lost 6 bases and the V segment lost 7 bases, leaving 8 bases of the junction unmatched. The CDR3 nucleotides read TGTGCCAGCACCGCACGACAGGGCAATGGCTACACCTTC. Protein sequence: CASTARQGNGYTF.

The CDR3 protein is CASSLVGGVDTQYF. In nucleotides, the CDR3 is TGTGCCAGCAGCTTAGTAGGGGGCGTCGATACGCAGTATTTT. The V call is TRBV7-2, the J call TRBJ2-3; 7 bases are shared with TRBD1. The CDR3 is 14 residues long. J gave up 6 bases and V 1 base, and 4 bases lay outside the gene matches. Germline V lookup: CDR1 SGHTA, CDR2 FQGNSA. Using reference TRBV7-2 and TRBJ2-3 for the parts outside the CDR3, the full variable domain is GAGVSQSPSNKVTEKGKDVELRCDPISGHTALYWYRQSLGQGLEFLIYFQGNSAPDKSGLPSDRFSAERTGGSVSTLTIQRTQQEDSAVYLCASSLVGGVDTQYFGPGTRLTVL.

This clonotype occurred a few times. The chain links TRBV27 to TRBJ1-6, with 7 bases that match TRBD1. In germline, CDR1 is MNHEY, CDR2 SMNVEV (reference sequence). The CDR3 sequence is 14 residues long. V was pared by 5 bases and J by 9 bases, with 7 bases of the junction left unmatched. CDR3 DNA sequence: TGTGCCAGCAGTGCGACAGGGTCTACTTCACCCCTCCACTTT. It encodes CASSATGSTSPLHF.

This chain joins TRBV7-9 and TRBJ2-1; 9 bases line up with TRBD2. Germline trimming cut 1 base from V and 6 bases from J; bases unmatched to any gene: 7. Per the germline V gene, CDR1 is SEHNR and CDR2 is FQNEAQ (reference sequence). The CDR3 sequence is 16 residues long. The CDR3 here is CASSLDTGTSRNEQFF. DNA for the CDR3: TGTGCCAGCAGCTTAGACACCGGGACTAGCCGCAATGAGCAGTTCTTC.

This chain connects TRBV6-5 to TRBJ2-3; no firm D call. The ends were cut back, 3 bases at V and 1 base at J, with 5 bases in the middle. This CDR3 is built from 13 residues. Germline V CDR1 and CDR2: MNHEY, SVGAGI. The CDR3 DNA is TGTGCCAGCAGTTATCCGGGCACAGATACGCAGTATTTT. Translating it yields CASSYPGTDTQYF.

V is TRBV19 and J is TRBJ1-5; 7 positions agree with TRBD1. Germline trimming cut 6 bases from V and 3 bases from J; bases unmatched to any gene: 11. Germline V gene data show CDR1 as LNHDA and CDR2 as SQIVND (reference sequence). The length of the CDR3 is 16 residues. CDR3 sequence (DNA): TGTGCCAGTAGCGAGGGACAGCTTCGGTTCAATCAGCCCCAGCATTTT. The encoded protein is CASSEGQLRFNQPQHF.

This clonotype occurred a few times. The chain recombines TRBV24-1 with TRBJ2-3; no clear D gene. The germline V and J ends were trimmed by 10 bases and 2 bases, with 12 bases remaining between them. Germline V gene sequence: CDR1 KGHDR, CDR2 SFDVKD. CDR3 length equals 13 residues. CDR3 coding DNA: TGTGCCACACGGTCGGCCTACACAGATACGCAGTATTTT. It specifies CATRSAYTDTQYF.

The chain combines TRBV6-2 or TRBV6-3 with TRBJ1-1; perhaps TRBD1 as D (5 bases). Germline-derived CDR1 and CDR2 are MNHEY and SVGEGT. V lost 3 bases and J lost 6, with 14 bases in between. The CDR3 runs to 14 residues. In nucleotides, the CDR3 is TGTGCCAGCAGTTATAAGGGGCTTGGTCCTGAAGCTTTCTTT. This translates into CASSYKGLGPEAFF.

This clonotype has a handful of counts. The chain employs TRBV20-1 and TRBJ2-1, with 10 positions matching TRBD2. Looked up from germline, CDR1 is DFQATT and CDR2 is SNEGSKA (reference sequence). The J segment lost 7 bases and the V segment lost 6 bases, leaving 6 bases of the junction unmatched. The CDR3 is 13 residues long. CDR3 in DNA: TGCAGTGCCAGCGGGGGGGCCGGGAATGAGCAGTTCTTC. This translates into CSASGGAGNEQFF.

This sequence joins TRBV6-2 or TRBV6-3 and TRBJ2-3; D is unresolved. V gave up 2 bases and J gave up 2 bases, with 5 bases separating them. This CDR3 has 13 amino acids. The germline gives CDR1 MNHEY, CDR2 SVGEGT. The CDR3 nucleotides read TGTGCCAGCAGTTACGCTGTCACAGATACGCAGTATTTT. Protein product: CASSYAVTDTQYF.

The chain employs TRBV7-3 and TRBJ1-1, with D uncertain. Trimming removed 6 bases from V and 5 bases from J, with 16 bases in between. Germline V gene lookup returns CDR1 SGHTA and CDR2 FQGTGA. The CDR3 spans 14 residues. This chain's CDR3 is CASSQNGKETEAFF. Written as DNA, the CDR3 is TGTGCCAGCAGTCAAAACGGGAAGGAAACTGAAGCTTTCTTT.

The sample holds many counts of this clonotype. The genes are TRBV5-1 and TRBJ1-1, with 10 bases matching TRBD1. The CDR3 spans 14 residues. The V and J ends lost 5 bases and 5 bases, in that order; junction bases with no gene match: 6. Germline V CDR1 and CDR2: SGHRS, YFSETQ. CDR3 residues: CASRADRGLTEAFF. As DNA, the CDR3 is TGCGCCAGCAGAGCTGACAGGGGGCTAACTGAAGCTTTCTTT.

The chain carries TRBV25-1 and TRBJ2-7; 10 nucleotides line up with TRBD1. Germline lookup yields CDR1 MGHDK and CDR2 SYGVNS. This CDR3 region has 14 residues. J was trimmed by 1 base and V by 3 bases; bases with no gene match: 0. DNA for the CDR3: TGTGCCAGCAGTGAGGGACAGGGGTCCTACGAGCAGTACTTC. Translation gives CASSEGQGSYEQYF.

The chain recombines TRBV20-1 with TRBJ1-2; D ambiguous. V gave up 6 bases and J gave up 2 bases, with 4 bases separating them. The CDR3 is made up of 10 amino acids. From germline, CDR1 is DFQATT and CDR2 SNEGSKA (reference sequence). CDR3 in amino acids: CSAENYGYTF. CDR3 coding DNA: TGCAGTGCCGAGAACTATGGCTACACCTTC.

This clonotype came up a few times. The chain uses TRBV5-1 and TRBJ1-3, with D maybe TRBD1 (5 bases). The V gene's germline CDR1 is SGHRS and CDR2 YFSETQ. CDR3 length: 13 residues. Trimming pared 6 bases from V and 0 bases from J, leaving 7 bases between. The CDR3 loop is CASKQDSGNTIYF. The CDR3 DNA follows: TGCGCCAGCAAACAGGACTCTGGAAACACCATATATTTT.

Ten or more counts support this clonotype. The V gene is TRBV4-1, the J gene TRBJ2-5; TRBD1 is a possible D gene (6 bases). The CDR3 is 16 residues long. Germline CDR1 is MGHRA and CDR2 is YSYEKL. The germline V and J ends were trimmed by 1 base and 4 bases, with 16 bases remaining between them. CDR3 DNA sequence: TGCGCCAGCAGCCAAGGGGGGACACCCCCAGGAGAGACCCAGTACTTC. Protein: CASSQGGTPPGETQYF.

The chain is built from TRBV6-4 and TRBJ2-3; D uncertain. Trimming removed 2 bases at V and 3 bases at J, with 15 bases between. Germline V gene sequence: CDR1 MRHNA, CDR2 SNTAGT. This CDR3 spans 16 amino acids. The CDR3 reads CASSDLLVYGTDTQYF. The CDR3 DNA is TGTGCCAGCAGTGACCTCCTAGTATACGGTACAGATACGCAGTATTTT.